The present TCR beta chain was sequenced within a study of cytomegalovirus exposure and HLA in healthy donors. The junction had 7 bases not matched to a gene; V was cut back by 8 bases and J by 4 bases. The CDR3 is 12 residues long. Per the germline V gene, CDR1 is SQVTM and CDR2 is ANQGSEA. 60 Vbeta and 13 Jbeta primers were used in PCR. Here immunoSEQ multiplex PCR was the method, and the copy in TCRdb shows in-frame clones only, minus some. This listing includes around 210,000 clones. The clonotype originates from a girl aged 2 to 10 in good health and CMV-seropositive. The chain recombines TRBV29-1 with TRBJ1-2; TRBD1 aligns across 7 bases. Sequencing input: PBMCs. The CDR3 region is CSFRDSGYGYTF. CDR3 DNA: TGCAGCTTCCGGGACAGTGGCTATGGCTACACCTTC.